This T cell receptor (beta chain) is from a study of somatic mutations in cytotoxic T cells in rheumatoid arthritis. Points from the study as a whole: Rheumatoid arthritis patients and age-matched healthy controls showed no significant difference in CD8+ T-cell clonality.

The germline V gene encodes CDR1 MGHRA and CDR2 YSYEKL. The CDR3 totals 15 residues. V was trimmed by 1 base and J by 4 bases, leaving 8 bases between them. As to this clone: Antigen specificity is unknown.

Data came from immunoSEQ multiplex PCR; TCRdb stores just in-frame clones and leaves some out. Of under 4,500 clones in the sample, 75% to 85% were seen once. This clonotype originated in an adult with rheumatoid arthritis. Sequenced sample: CD8+ T cells sorted from blood. V and J are TRBV4-1 and TRBJ2-6; D is ambiguous. The CDR3 sequence: CASSQVKIGANVLTF. The CDR3 DNA is TGCGCCAGCAGCCAAGTTAAGATAGGGGCCAACGTCCTGACTTTC.